This T cell receptor beta chain was found in a study of blood T cell repertoires in COVID-19. On the study more broadly: Spain, Italy and the United States supplied samples that represented acute and convalescent COVID-19.

Assay used: immunoSEQ multiplex PCR; TCRdb lists only in-frame clones, some missing. The profile shows 140,000 to 150,000 clones, about 88% of them singletons. CDR1 is KGHSH, CDR2 LQKENI, per germline. V lost 3 bases, J lost 0 bases, and 1 base stayed unmatched. The CDR3 consists of 14 residues. Only a few counts were recorded for this clone. The chain is built from TRBV18 and TRBJ1-1; TRBD1 matches at 7 bases. This clonotype originated in a human donor with acute or convalescent COVID-19. The donor label of this sample is uncertain. The sequencing input was peripheral blood. In DNA form, the CDR3 reads TGTGCCAGCTCACCCGACAGGGTGAACACTGAAGCTTTCTTT. Residues: CASSPDRVNTEAFF.